This T cell receptor beta chain originates from a study of chemoradiotherapy in HPV16-positive cancers. Overall study results and limits: Non-HPV-specific T cells did not expand in tumors during treatment, whereas candidate HPV-specific clones and E7-related motifs did.

Generated by immunoSEQ multiplex PCR, the TCRdb table keeps only in-frame clones and is missing some. The top ten clones hold around 4% of a sample with approximately 720 clones, almost 85% of them seen once. As to this clone: Its antigen is as yet unknown.

Trimming removed 4 bases from V and 2 bases from J; junction bases left unmatched: 2. CDR1 is SGHTA, CDR2 FQGNSA, per germline. The length of the CDR3 is 15 residues. The receptor was derived from a human donor with HPV-associated anogenital cancer. The specimen comprised tumor tissue, sampled from a patient who underwent chemoradiotherapy. The rearrangement uses TRBV7-2 and TRBJ2-3; 11 nucleotides align to TRBD2. The CDR3 protein is CASSSGLAVTDTQYF. CDR3 nucleotides: TGTGCCAGCAGCTCGGGACTAGCGGTCACAGATACGCAGTATTTT.